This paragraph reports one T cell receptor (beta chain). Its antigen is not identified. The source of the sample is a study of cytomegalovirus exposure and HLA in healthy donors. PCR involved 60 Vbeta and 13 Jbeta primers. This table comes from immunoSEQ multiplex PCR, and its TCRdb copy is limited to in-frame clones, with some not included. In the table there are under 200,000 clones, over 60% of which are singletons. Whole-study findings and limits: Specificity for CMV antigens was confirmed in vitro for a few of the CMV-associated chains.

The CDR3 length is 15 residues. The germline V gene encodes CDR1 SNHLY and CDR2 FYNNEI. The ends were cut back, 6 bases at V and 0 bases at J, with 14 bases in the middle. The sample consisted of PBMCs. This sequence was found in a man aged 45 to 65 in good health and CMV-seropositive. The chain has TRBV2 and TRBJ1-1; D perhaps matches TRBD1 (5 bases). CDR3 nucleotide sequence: TGTGCCAGCAGGGGACCGGGAGGCATGAACACTGAAGCTTTCTTT. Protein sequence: CASRGPGGMNTEAFF.